This T cell receptor (beta chain) was sequenced in a study of blood T cell repertoires in COVID-19. The V segment lost 3 bases and the J segment 5 bases; nucleotides outside the gene matches: 0. CDR3 length: 12 amino acids. Method: immunoSEQ multiplex PCR; TCRdb's copy keeps in-frame clones and lacks some. The repertoire holds some 370,000 clones, around 87% seen once, with 10% in the top ten. This clone was counted between two and nine times. The sequenced material came from peripheral blood. This sequence originates from a woman in her twenties or thirties with COVID-19, enrolled during active disease. The chain combines TRBV12-3 or TRBV12-4 with TRBJ2-5; 7 nucleotides agree with TRBD2. The CDR3 spells CASSFGRETQYF. CDR3 in DNA: TGTGCCAGCAGTTTCGGGAGGGAGACCCAGTACTTC.